The T cell receptor (beta chain) under discussion was sequenced for a study of shared clonotypes between healthy human individuals. Turning to the study itself: Every donor yielded three CD4 naive, three CD4 memory, two CD8 naive and one CD8 memory plate.

The CDR3 consists of 15 residues. Germline V CDR1 and CDR2: MGHRA, YSYEKL. J lost 12 bases, V lost 4 bases, and 11 bases had no gene match. The method was immunoSEQ multiplex PCR; TCRdb's version includes in-frame clones alone and lacks a portion of them. In the table there are 2 million to 2.5 million clones, 85% to 95% of which are singletons. There were no recent acute infections or vaccinations among the donors, who were healthy HIV-negative adults. All participating donors were Caucasian adults from Nashville, Tennessee. This clone appeared a single time. Its target is not known. Study conclusions and caveats: The study drew on few donors, limiting represented genetic and exposure-history diversity.

The receptor comes from a man between 18 and 35 years old in good health. Some clones in this sample may be carry-over from other donors' samples. The chain links TRBV4-1 to TRBJ2-1; 11 bases match TRBD2. Material: naive CD4+ T cells from PBMCs. Subset meaning: CD45RA+ positively selected. CDR3 amino acids: CASSRTLAGEYAQFF. In DNA form, the CDR3 reads TGCGCCAGCAGCCGTACACTAGCGGGAGAATATGCGCAGTTCTTC.